One and the same sample provided the 8 T cell receptor beta chains below, sequenced in a study of vaccination effects on CD4 cells after COVID-19. No antigen is known for these receptors. CD4+ T cell isolation took place after more than eight days of culture. Either the mRNA-1273 or the BNT162b2 vaccine was given to participants as two doses. Here immunoSEQ multiplex PCR was the method, and the copy in TCRdb shows in-frame clones only, minus some. Of around 66,000 clones listed, around two thirds are singletons. The sequencing used CD4+ T cells from PBMCs cultured without peptide, collected after COVID-19 vaccination. The receptors derive from a human donor who received a COVID-19 vaccine.

V gene TRBV12-5 combines with J gene TRBJ2-7; tentatively, D is TRBD2 (5 bases). Trimming removed 6 bases from V and 3 bases from J, with 6 bases in between. The germline V gene has CDR1 LGHNT and CDR2 FRNRAP. There are 11 residues in the CDR3. In DNA, the CDR3 is TGTGCTAGTGGGGACTTCTACGAGCAGTACGTC. The encoded protein is CASGDFYEQYV.

The rearrangement uses TRBV30 and TRBJ2-5; D is unresolved. CDR3 length: 13 residues. V was shortened by 0 bases and J by 4 bases, with 9 bases between the two germline ends. The V gene's germline CDR1 is GTSNPN and CDR2 SVGIG (reference sequence). As DNA, the CDR3 is TGTGCCTGGAGTGTACTCTCGCGAGAGACCCAGTACTTC. Its protein product is CAWSVLSRETQYF.

This chain uses TRBV3-1 (or the pseudogene TRBV3-2) with TRBJ2-1; D not certain. This CDR3 spans 13 amino acids. The ends were cut back, 2 bases at V and 8 bases at J, with 10 bases in the middle. Germline CDR1 LGHDT, CDR2 YNNKEL (reference sequence). The CDR3: CASSQMLPHEQFF. The CDR3 DNA reads TGTGCCAGCAGCCAAATGTTGCCGCATGAGCAGTTCTTC.

The rearrangement joins TRBV7-9 to TRBJ2-2; 9 positions match TRBD2. The germline CDR1 and CDR2 sequences are SEHNR and FQNEAQ (reference sequence). The CDR3 loop spans 17 amino acids. J was trimmed by 4 bases and V by 1 base; bases with no gene match: 7. CDR3 residues: CASSLVPAGGSTGELFF. The CDR3 bases are TGTGCCAGCAGCTTAGTTCCCGCGGGGGGGAGCACCGGGGAGCTGTTTTTT. The variable domain in full, with the rest retrieved from reference TRBV7-9 and TRBJ2-2, is DTGVSQNPRHKITKRGQNVTFRCDPISEHNRLYWYRQTLGQGPEFLTYFQNEAQLEKSRLLSDRFSAERPKGSFSTLEIQRTEQGDSAMYLCASSLVPAGGSTGELFFGEGSRLTVL.

This clone was picked up a small number of times. V is TRBV6-5 and J is TRBJ1-2; the D gene is possibly TRBD1 (5 bases). Germline V CDR1 and CDR2: MNHEY, SVGAGI. The CDR3 sequence is 12 residues long. The V end was cut by 8 bases, the J end by 4 bases, with 11 bases between. The CDR3 here is CASGRDVYGYTF. The CDR3 coding sequence is TGTGCCAGCGGCAGGGATGTCTATGGCTACACCTTC.

The V gene is TRBV10-3, the J gene TRBJ1-5; tentative D call: TRBD1 (5 bases). The CDR3 has 14 amino acids. V lost 4 bases and J lost 7, with 14 bases in between. Per the germline V gene, CDR1 is ENHRY and CDR2 is SYGVKD. For the CDR3, the DNA is TGTGCCATCAGTGGGGACCCTTCGACCCAGCCCCAGCATTTT. Protein sequence: CAISGDPSTQPQHF.

The CDR3 region is CASSPPGLGETQYF. DNA of the CDR3: TGTGCCAGCAGCCCACCGGGTCTGGGAGAGACCCAGTACTTC. The V and J genes are TRBV7-2 and TRBJ2-5; no definite D call. This CDR3 is 14 amino acids long. Per germline, CDR1 SGHTA and CDR2 FQGNSA. With 5 bases removed from V and 4 bases from J, the gap between germline ends came to 14 bases.

The rearrangement joins TRBV5-5 to TRBJ2-7; 7 bases line up with TRBD1. In germline, CDR1 is SGHKS, CDR2 YYEKEE (reference sequence). This CDR3 has 13 residues. V gave up 4 bases and J gave up 5 bases; unmatched junction bases: 6. CDR3 in amino acids: CASSRTGAHEQYV. The CDR3, as DNA: TGTGCCAGCAGCAGAACAGGGGCCCACGAGCAGTACGTC.